Listed below are T cell receptor beta chains from one sample, sequenced in a study of OX40 agonist ivuxolimab in advanced cancers. Here immunoSEQ multiplex PCR was the method, and the copy in TCRdb shows in-frame clones only, minus some. Among tens of thousands of clones listed, approximately 83% were seen once. The sample consisted of CD4+ or CD8+ T cells sorted from blood, taken in a trial of the OX40 agonist ivuxolimab. These receptors were obtained from an adult with an advanced solid tumor such as melanoma, head and neck, liver or kidney cancer. Each CDR3 is given with its conserved first and last residue. A D gene is named only where the DNA matches it firmly. For some rows the clone size is stated as once, few or many, or as a class when expanded; others skip it.

TRBJ2-1	.	TRBV11-3	.	TGTGCCAGCAGCTTAGGGGGGTCAATAGCGGATGAGCAGTTCTTC	CASSLGGSIADEQFF
TRBJ2-7	TRBD2	TRBV5-1	.	TGCGCCAGCAGCTTAAGACTAGCGGGCGACGAGCAGTACTTC	CASSLRLAGDEQYF
TRBJ1-5	TRBD1	TRBV7-2	few	TGTGCCAGCAGCTTAGAAGGATGGACAGGGGTATCCCAGCCCCAGCATTTT	CASSLEGWTGVSQPQHF
TRBJ2-1	TRBD1	TRBV28	.	TGTGCCAGCAGTTTATGGGACAGGGTTGGAGAGCAGTTCTTC	CASSLWDRVGEQFF
TRBJ2-2	.	TRBV10-3	.	TGTGCCATCAGTGAAGGTCTTAACCGGGGAACCGGGGAGCTGTTTTTT	CAISEGLNRGTGELFF
TRBJ2-5	.	TRBV6-5	.	TGTGCCAGCAGACGCGGGACGGTCAACGGGGAGACCCAGTACTTC	CASRRGTVNGETQYF
TRBJ1-5	.	TRBV7-9	.	TGTGCCAGCAGCTTACAGGAAAATCAGCCCCAGCATTTT	CASSLQENQPQHF
TRBJ2-7	TRBD1	TRBV6-4	.	TGTGCCAGACACGAGGGACAGGGGGAAAACGAGCAGTACTTC	CARHEGQGENEQYF
TRBJ2-7	.	TRBV28	once	TGTGCCAGCAGTCCGGTTGGGGCAGGGTTTTCCTACGAGCAGTACTTC	CASSPVGAGFSYEQYF
TRBJ2-2	TRBD1	TRBV30	.	TGTGCCTGGAGTAAGACAGGGATCGGGGAGCTGTTTTTT	CAWSKTGIGELFF
TRBJ1-2	.	TRBV29-1	few	TGCAGCGTTGATTCGGGTTTGGATGGCTACACCTTC	CSVDSGLDGYTF
TRBJ2-4	TRBD2	TRBV4-3	.	TGCGCCAGCAGCCAAGATAGGGGAGGACTAGGACACATTCAGTACTTC	CASSQDRGGLGHIQYF
TRBJ2-7	TRBD1	TRBV9	.	TGTGCCAGCAGCGGCCGGGACAGAGCGAGCGAGCAGTACTTC	CASSGRDRASEQYF
TRBJ2-4	.	TRBV10-3	.	TGTGCCATCAGTGAGTCGGGGGCAGGGGTAGCCAAAAACATTCAGTACTTC	CAISESGAGVAKNIQYF
TRBJ2-2	.	TRBV18	.	TGTGCCAGCTCACCAGACAAAGTAACCGGGGAGCTGTTTTTT	CASSPDKVTGELFF
TRBJ2-2	.	TRBV28	.	TGTGCCAGCAGTGATTCCGATCGGAGGCAGACTCCGGAGCTGTTTTTT	CASSDSDRRQTPELFF
TRBJ1-1	TRBD1	TRBV5-1	.	TGCGCCAGCAGTTTGCGACAGGGGAACACTGAAGCTTTCTTT	CASSLRQGNTEAFF
TRBJ1-2	.	TRBV5-1	.	TGCGCCACCAGGGCAACACCCGTCGCTTCGGATGGCTACACCTTC	CATRATPVASDGYTF
TRBJ2-6	.	TRBV5-5	.	TGTGCCAGCAGCTCCCGGACAGAGCTTGGGGCCAACGTCCTGACTTTC	CASSSRTELGANVLTF
TRBJ2-7	.	TRBV7-9	few	TGTGCCAGCAGCTTAGACGTCTCCTACGAGCAGTACTTC	CASSLDVSYEQYF
TRBJ1-2	.	TRBV6-1	.	TGTGCATCGGGGCTCAGGGTTTTGTATTATGGCTACACCTTC	CASGLRVLYYGYTF
TRBJ1-1	TRBD1	TRBV7-2	.	TGTGCCAGCAGCTTATCGACAGGGGTTGCCACTGAAGCTTTCTTT	CASSLSTGVATEAFF
TRBJ2-2	TRBD2	TRBV7-6	.	TGTGCCAGCAGCTTTCAATCGATAGCGGGGGGTACCGGGGAGCTGTTTTTT	CASSFQSIAGGTGELFF
TRBJ1-2	.	TRBV7-3	.	TGTGCCAGCAGCCCCCGAGGGGGGGAGGCTATGGGATTCATCACCTTC	CASSPRGGEAMGFITF
TRBJ2-5	.	TRBV7-2	.	TGTGCCAGCAGCTTAGCCGGCAGGGCAGAGACCCAGTACTTC	CASSLAGRAETQYF
TRBJ2-3	.	TRBV10-3	.	TGTGCCACACAGGGTCACACAGATACGCAGTATTTT	CATQGHTDTQYF
TRBJ1-1	TRBD1	TRBV5-1	.	TGCGCCAGCAGCCCTTTAGTTGGGACAGGGGGCTCCGCTGAAGCTTTCTTT	CASSPLVGTGGSAEAFF
TRBJ2-7	TRBD2	TRBV23-1	once	TGCGCCAGCAGTCACCGGACCGGGACTAGCGGGAGATCGCACGAGCAGTACTTC	CASSHRTGTSGRSHEQYF
TRBJ1-5	TRBD1	TRBV4-3	.	TGCGCCAGCAGCCCAGACAGGGCCCTACGTCAGCCCCAGCATTTT	CASSPDRALRQPQHF
TRBJ2-5	.	TRBV9	.	TGTGCCAGCAGCTCGGACCAACGGGGGAAGACCCAGTACTTC	CASSSDQRGKTQYF
TRBJ1-5	TRBD1	TRBV6-5	.	TGTGCCAGCAGGAGGGCCGGGACAGGGGTTCAGCCCCAGCATTTT	CASRRAGTGVQPQHF
TRBJ1-1	.	TRBV7-7	.	TGTGCTAGCAGCTTAGGAAGATTGAAAGCTTTCTTT	CASSLGRLKAFF
TRBJ2-1	TRBD2	TRBV19	.	TGTGCCACCGGACCGAGGAGCGGGAGGAACAATGAGCAGTTCTTC	CATGPRSGRNNEQFF
TRBJ2-5	.	TRBV9	.	TGTGCCAGCAGCGTAGACCTTCGGGGAGAGACCCAGTACTTC	CASSVDLRGETQYF
TRBJ2-6	.	TRBV11-2	.	TGTGCCAGCAGCTTAGTTTCGGGGTTTGGGGCCAACGTCCTGACTTTC	CASSLVSGFGANVLTF
TRBJ2-3	.	TRBV4-1	.	TGCGCCAGCAGCCATTCGAAGGGTTCACTAGCTAGCACAGATACGCAGTATTTT	CASSHSKGSLASTDTQYF
TRBJ1-6	.	TRBV7-2	once	TGTGCCAGCAGCTTAGCCCCTCACGACAGCCTTCTCCACTTT	CASSLAPHDSLLHF
TRBJ1-2	.	TRBV2	few	TGTGCCAGCAGTGAAGGGCAGGTTAACTATGGCTACACCTTC	CASSEGQVNYGYTF
TRBJ2-1	TRBD2	TRBV28	.	TGTGCCAGCAGAACTGGAGGGAGGGCCTACAATGAGCAGTTCTTC	CASRTGGRAYNEQFF
TRBJ1-2	.	TRBV6-1	.	TGTGCCAGCAGTGGGACGGTAGCTAACTATGGCTACACCTTC	CASSGTVANYGYTF
TRBJ2-7	TRBD1	TRBV5-4	.	TGTGCCAGCAGCTTGGGTAGGGGGCACGCGACCTACGAGCAGTACTTC	CASSLGRGHATYEQYF
TRBJ2-7	.	TRBV30	.	TGTGCCTGGAGTGGTGTCGTAGCATACGAGCAGTACTTC	CAWSGVVAYEQYF
TRBJ2-3	TRBD1	TRBV2	.	TGTGCCAGCAGTCTGACAGGGGGCACAGATACGCAGTATTTT	CASSLTGGTDTQYF
TRBJ2-7	.	TRBV29-1	.	TGCAGCGTTGAATCTACCTACGAGCAGTACTTC	CSVESTYEQYF
TRBJ1-3	.	TRBV27	.	TGTGCCAGCAGCCGGGGATCTGGAAACACCATATATTTT	CASSRGSGNTIYF
TRBJ2-1	TRBD2	TRBV11-2	.	TGTGCCAGCAGCGCCACACTAGCGGGAGGCAATGAGCAGTTCTTC	CASSATLAGGNEQFF
TRBJ2-5	TRBD2	TRBV6-1	few	TGTGCCAGCAGTCCTCGGGGACTACAAGAGACCCAGTACTTC	CASSPRGLQETQYF
TRBJ2-7	TRBD1	TRBV6-6	.	TGTGCCAGCAGGACACAGGGGGACGCCTACGAGCAGTACTTC	CASRTQGDAYEQYF
TRBJ2-7	.	TRBV11-3	.	TGTGCCAGCAGCTTAGGTTCGGTCGGGAAGCAGTACTTC	CASSLGSVGKQYF
TRBJ2-1	.	TRBV12-2	.	TGTGCAAGTCGCTTAGCTCGGACTTTCTACTACAATGAGCAGTTCTTC	CASRLARTFYYNEQFF
TRBJ1-2	.	TRBV30	.	TGTGCCTGGGCGAAGCGGACCTTGACTAACTATGGCTACACCTTC	CAWAKRTLTNYGYTF
TRBJ2-1	.	TRBV6-6	.	TGTGCCAGCACTCCTCACCACGGGGCCTACAATGAGCAGTTCTTC	CASTPHHGAYNEQFF
TRBJ1-2	.	TRBV7-9	.	TGTGCCAGCAGCAAAAGGGTGAATCCTGACTATGGCTACACCTTC	CASSKRVNPDYGYTF
TRBJ2-7	.	TRBV4-3	.	TGCGCCAGCAGCCAAGATCGTTACTACGAGCAGTACTTC	CASSQDRYYEQYF
TRBJ2-7	TRBD1	TRBV30	.	TGTGCCTGGAGTTATATACAGGGGACCTCCCACGAGCAGTACTTC	CAWSYIQGTSHEQYF
TRBJ1-1	.	TRBV20-1	.	TGCAGTGCTAGGCTGAACACTGAAGCTTTCTTT	CSARLNTEAFF
TRBJ1-2	.	TRBV6-5	.	TGTGCCAGCAGACCCAGGACTAATCCGGACTATGGCTACACCTTC	CASRPRTNPDYGYTF
TRBJ2-7	.	TRBV5-1	.	TGCGCCAGCAGCATGAGGGGGTCGTACGAGCAGTACTTC	CASSMRGSYEQYF
TRBJ2-5	TRBD2	TRBV11-3	.	TGTGCCAGCGGACGTAGCGGGAGGGCCGGCGAGACCCAGTACTTC	CASGRSGRAGETQYF